The next 13 T cell receptor beta chains were all read from a single sample in a study of T cell responses to AZD1222 COVID-19 vaccine. Assay used: immunoSEQ multiplex PCR; TCRdb lists only in-frame clones, some missing. The table has 150,000 or so clones, approximately 90% seen once; the top ten hold around 1.2%. This specimen was peripheral blood, taken 28 days after the second AZD1222 dose. The receptors were sampled from an adult who received the AZD1222 COVID-19 vaccine.

The V gene is TRBV2, the J gene TRBJ2-6; perhaps D is TRBD1 or TRBD2 (5 bases each). Germline V gene data show CDR1 as SNHLY and CDR2 as FYNNEI. The CDR3 spans 17 residues. The germline V and J ends were trimmed by 6 bases and 0 bases, with 15 bases remaining between them. The CDR3 coding sequence is TGTGCCAGCAGCTACCCCGGGACCCGCTCTGGGGCCAACGTCCTGACTTTC. Protein product: CASSYPGTRSGANVLTF.

J is TRBJ2-7 and V is TRBV2; 7 bases map to TRBD2. Losses at the gene ends were 3 bases for V and 7 bases for J; bases not matched to a gene: 12. The germline V gene has CDR1 SNHLY and CDR2 FYNNEI. This CDR3 is built from 15 residues. The CDR3 bases are TGTGCCAGCAGTGAGAGTTTTCGGGACTACGGGGAGCAGTACTTC. Protein sequence: CASSESFRDYGEQYF.

The chain is built from TRBV19 and TRBJ1-5; D remains unclear. Trimming shortened V by 0 bases and J by 5 bases, and 8 bases separated the two germline ends. Germline V gives CDR1 LNHDA, CDR2 SQIVND (reference sequence). The CDR3 loop spans 14 amino acids. CDR3 coding DNA: TGTGCCAGTAGTATAGACCCGGATGATCAGCCCCAGCATTTT. This translates into CASSIDPDDQPQHF.

The chain employs TRBV19 and TRBJ2-2; 12 bases align to TRBD2. In germline, CDR1 is LNHDA, CDR2 SQIVND (reference sequence). The trim removed 5 bases at V and 1 base at J, leaving 5 bases unmatched. The CDR3 is made up of 17 amino acids. The CDR3 nucleotides read TGTGCCAGTAGTTCTGGACTAGCGGGGAGGAACACCGGGGAGCTGTTTTTT. Protein: CASSSGLAGRNTGELFF.

The chain employs TRBV7-9 and TRBJ2-7; 9 bases align to TRBD1. V lost 5 bases, J lost 3 bases, and 14 bases stayed unmatched. Germline V gene lookup returns CDR1 SEHNR and CDR2 FQNEAQ (reference sequence). The CDR3 extends over 17 amino acids. For the CDR3, the DNA is TGTGCCAGCAGCCCAACTGTTGCACAGGGGGCTTACTACGAGCAGTACTTC. It translates to CASSPTVAQGAYYEQYF.

V gene TRBV5-1 combines with J gene TRBJ1-6, with TRBD1 as a possible D gene (5 bases). This CDR3 comprises 14 residues. The germline V and J ends were trimmed by 4 bases and 10 bases, with 15 bases remaining between them. Germline V gene sequence: CDR1 SGHRS, CDR2 YFSETQ. The CDR3 nucleotides are TGCGCCAGCAGCCTAGGGGAGGGTGGATCACCCCTCCACTTT. Its translation is CASSLGEGGSPLHF.

The J gene is TRBJ2-3, the V gene TRBV9, with unresolved D. Per germline, CDR1 SGDLS and CDR2 YYNGEE. V was pared by 0 bases and J by 5 bases, with 10 bases between. This CDR3 has 14 amino acids. As DNA, the CDR3 is TGTGCCAGCAGCGTAGCCCAGGAGAGAGATACGCAGTATTTT. Amino acids: CASSVAQERDTQYF.

V and J are TRBV9 and TRBJ2-5, with a weak D call TRBD2 (5 bases). V was cut by 0 bases and J by 9 bases, with 15 bases left in between. CDR3 size: 14 residues. Germline V CDR1 and CDR2: SGDLS, YYNGEE. CDR3 in DNA: TGTGCCAGCAGCGTAGGTGGAGGAGGTCAGTCCCAGTACTTC. It encodes CASSVGGGGQSQYF.

V usage is TRBV27 and J usage is TRBJ1-4, with D maybe TRBD1 (6 bases). Germline V gene data show CDR1 as MNHEY and CDR2 as SMNVEV (reference sequence). The CDR3 loop spans 14 amino acids. Trimming left V 4 bases short and J 8 bases short, with 14 bases between. The DNA of the CDR3 is TGTGCCAGCAGTTCCCTTAGAGGGGGAGAAAAACTGTTTTTT. Protein sequence: CASSSLRGGEKLFF.

The J gene is TRBJ2-3, the V gene TRBV19, with 9 bases fitting TRBD2. J lost 2 bases, V lost 6 bases, and 6 bases had no gene match. This CDR3 is 15 amino acids long. Germline values: CDR1 LNHDA, CDR2 SQIVND (reference sequence). CDR3 DNA sequence: TGTGCCAGTAGCCTTTTAGCGGGGGACACAGATACGCAGTATTTT. As protein: CASSLLAGDTDTQYF.

This clone showed up just a few times. The chain links TRBV11-2 to TRBJ1-4; D ambiguous. Germline V gives CDR1 SGHAT, CDR2 FQNNGV. V lost 1 base and J lost 10, with 10 bases in between. The CDR3 has 13 residues. CDR3 sequence reads: CASSLADRGKLFF. The CDR3, as DNA: TGTGCCAGCAGCTTAGCGGATCGCGGAAAACTGTTTTTT.

In its sample, this clone was seen a few times. This sequence joins TRBV18 and TRBJ2-7; 11 bases are a match to TRBD2. Germline assignment: CDR1 KGHSH and CDR2 LQKENI. V lost 2 bases to trimming and J lost 3 bases; unmatched junction nucleotides: 9. The CDR3 extends over 17 amino acids. CDR3: CASSPIAGGPGNYEQYF. CDR3 nucleotides: TGTGCCAGCTCACCAATAGCGGGAGGGCCAGGAAACTACGAGCAGTACTTC.

This chain joins TRBV9 and TRBJ2-2; 8 bases are shared with TRBD1. Trimming removed 0 bases from V and 5 bases from J; junction bases left unmatched: 3. The CDR3 covers 15 residues. Germline assignment: CDR1 SGDLS and CDR2 YYNGEE. This CDR3 reads CASSVAHRGTGELFF. CDR3 coding DNA: TGTGCCAGCAGCGTAGCCCACAGGGGGACCGGGGAGCTGTTTTTT.